The 24 T cell receptor beta chains reported below all come from one sample, sequenced in a study of OX40 agonist ivuxolimab in advanced cancers. Here immunoSEQ multiplex PCR was the method, and the copy in TCRdb shows in-frame clones only, minus some. The sample carries around 64,000 clones, about 85% recorded once. The sample consisted of CD4+ or CD8+ T cells sorted from blood, taken in a trial of the OX40 agonist ivuxolimab. These receptors came from an adult with an advanced solid tumor such as melanoma, head and neck, liver or kidney cancer.

The V and J genes are TRBV5-6 and TRBJ1-6; perhaps TRBD1 as D (5 bases). Trimming took off 8 bases at V and 7 bases at J, with 16 bases between the two ends. Germline CDR1 and CDR2: SGHDT and YYEEEE. The length of the CDR3 is 14 residues. The CDR3 DNA reads TGTGCCAGTAATCCCGGGGGGTGGAATTCACCCCTCCACTTT. Encoded protein: CASNPGGWNSPLHF. Full variable domain (remainder filled in from reference TRBV5-6 and TRBJ1-6): DAGVTQSPTHLIKTRGQQVTLRCSPKSGHDTVSWYQQALGQGPQFIFQYYEEEERQRGNFPDRFSGHQFPNYSSELNVNALLLGDSALYLCASNPGGWNSPLHFGNGTRLTVT.

V usage is TRBV11-2 and J usage is TRBJ1-5; D gene ambiguous. V lost 3 bases and J 2 bases, leaving 11 bases between the germline ends. CDR1 and CDR2 from the germline V gene are SGHAT and FQNNGV. The length of the CDR3 is 15 residues. The CDR3 sequence is CASSLGDHGNQPQHF. The CDR3 DNA sequence: TGTGCCAGCAGCTTGGGAGATCATGGCAATCAGCCCCAGCATTTT.

The chain carries TRBV6-5 and TRBJ2-2; 7 nucleotides match TRBD1. The V gene's germline CDR1 is MNHEY and CDR2 SVGAGI. This CDR3 region has 15 residues. The V segment lost 5 bases and the J segment 3 bases; nucleotides outside the gene matches: 6. DNA for the CDR3: TGTGCCAGCAGTAATACAGGGGCGGACACCGGGGAGCTGTTTTTT. Its protein product is CASSNTGADTGELFF.

Notes on this clone: The identical CDR3 is also encoded by other nucleotide sequences in the sample. This chain links TRBV13 with TRBJ2-7; tentatively, D is TRBD1 or TRBD2 (5 bases each). The germline V gene has CDR1 PRHDT and CDR2 FYEKMQ (reference sequence). The length of the CDR3 is 16 residues. Trimming stripped 1 base from V and 1 base from J, with 14 bases between. This CDR3 is CASSLAYQGVSYEQYF. The DNA of the CDR3 is TGTGCCAGCAGCTTAGCCTACCAGGGAGTATCCTACGAGCAGTACTTC.

The CDR3 DNA reads TGCGCCAGCAGTGACGGGGTTGCTAATGAAAAACTGTTTTTT. Translating it yields CASSDGVANEKLFF. The chain employs TRBV10-2 and TRBJ1-4; no definite D call. This CDR3 has 14 amino acids. Trimming pared 3 bases from V and 3 bases from J, leaving 8 bases between. From germline, CDR1 is WSHSY and CDR2 SAAADI.

The rearrangement uses TRBV4-1 and TRBJ2-7, with 12 nucleotides matching TRBD2. V gave up 0 bases and J gave up 4 bases; unmatched junction bases: 4. CDR3 length: 16 residues. CDR1 is MGHRA and CDR2 is YSYEKL in the germline V gene. Here the CDR3 DNA reads TGCGCCAGCAGCCAAGAAGGGCTAGCGGGAGGGTACGAGCAGTACTTC. It specifies CASSQEGLAGGYEQYF.

V gene TRBV5-4 combines with J gene TRBJ2-6; D remains ambiguous. The CDR3 contains 15 residues. Germline V lookup: CDR1 SGHNT, CDR2 YYREEE (reference sequence). V lost 0 bases to trimming and J lost 2 bases, with 6 bases between them. CDR3 in DNA: TGTGCCAGCAGCTTGGGTCAGCCTGGGGCCAACGTCCTGACTTTC. Protein sequence: CASSLGQPGANVLTF.

V gene TRBV30 combines with J gene TRBJ1-2; TRBD1 is a possible D gene (5 bases). This CDR3 has 13 residues. V was shortened by 2 bases and J by 5 bases, with 12 bases between the two germline ends. CDR1 is GTSNPN, CDR2 SVGIG, per germline (reference sequence). CDR3 region: CAWSLGDVYGYTF. CDR3 bases: TGTGCCTGGAGTTTGGGGGACGTTTATGGCTACACCTTC.

The V call is TRBV7-2, the J call TRBJ2-5; TRBD1 matches at 8 bases. Germline CDR1 and CDR2: SGHTA and FQGNSA. Losses at the gene ends were 8 bases for V and 4 bases for J; bases not matched to a gene: 6. The CDR3 loop spans 13 amino acids. The CDR3 sequence is CASVQGAGETQYF. The CDR3, as DNA: TGTGCCAGCGTCCAGGGGGCGGGAGAGACCCAGTACTTC.

The chain carries TRBV5-4 and TRBJ2-2, with 14 positions matching TRBD2. Germline V CDR1 and CDR2: SGHNT, YYREEE (reference sequence). There are 17 residues in the CDR3. Unmatched junction bases numbered 7, after V lost 4 bases and J lost 5 bases. CDR3 bases: TGTGCCAGCAGCCCGGGGACTAGCGGGAGTAAGACCGGGGAGCTGTTTTTT. It translates to CASSPGTSGSKTGELFF.

The chain links TRBV5-1 to TRBJ1-4; TRBD1 matches at 7 bases. Trimming cost V 4 bases and J 6 bases; bases outside gene matches: 9. This CDR3 is 15 amino acids long. In germline, CDR1 is SGHRS, CDR2 YFSETQ. CDR3 bases: TGCGCCAGCAGCCTTACAGGGGCCGGGGATGAAAAACTGTTTTTT. As protein: CASSLTGAGDEKLFF.

This clone has a handful of counts. The chain uses TRBV7-8 and TRBJ1-5; 9 bases align to TRBD1. The CDR3 is made up of 16 amino acids. V shed 3 bases and J 2 bases; nucleotides not matched to a gene: 5. Germline lookup yields CDR1 SGHVS and CDR2 FQNEAQ. The CDR3 loop reads CASSFLQGAGNQPQHF. The CDR3 DNA reads as TGTGCCAGCAGCTTTTTACAGGGGGCAGGCAATCAGCCCCAGCATTTT.

This clone was counted a few times. The V and J genes are TRBV7-2 and TRBJ1-1, with D perhaps matching TRBD1 (6 bases). Per the germline V gene, CDR1 is SGHTA and CDR2 is FQGNSA. This CDR3 region has 11 residues. Trimming took 4 bases from V and 10 from J, leaving 10 bases between them. The DNA for the CDR3 is TGTGCCAGCAGCTCCAGGGGAGCAGCTTTCTTT. Translation: CASSSRGAAFF.

The genes are TRBV30 and TRBJ1-1, with D possibly TRBD1 on 6 matching bases. This CDR3 comprises 13 residues. The V and J ends lost 5 bases and 0 bases respectively, with 10 bases between them. Germline loops: CDR1 GTSNPN, CDR2 SVGIG (reference sequence). CDR3 sequence reads: CAWRTAMNTEAFF. The CDR3 DNA reads as TGTGCCTGGCGGACAGCGATGAACACTGAAGCTTTCTTT.

CDR3 sequence (DNA): TGTGCCAGCAACTCCGGGACGTACTCCTACGAGCAGTACTTC. Translation: CASNSGTYSYEQYF. The chain is built from TRBV6-1 and TRBJ2-7; possibly TRBD1 or TRBD2 for D (5 bases each). The germline V and J ends were trimmed by 7 bases and 0 bases, with 13 bases remaining between them. In germline, CDR1 is MNHNS, CDR2 SASEGT. The CDR3 is 14 amino acids.

The chain uses TRBV29-1 and TRBJ2-3; D gene unclear. Per germline, CDR1 SQVTM and CDR2 ANQGSEA. V lost 4 bases and J 1 base, leaving 12 bases between the germline ends. The CDR3 runs to 14 residues. The CDR3 coding sequence is TGCAGCGTTGGAAGTAAGGGCGGCACAGATACGCAGTATTTT. This encodes CSVGSKGGTDTQYF.

The CDR3 reads CASSESGTFYEQYF. The CDR3 coding sequence is TGCGCCAGCAGCGAAAGCGGGACCTTCTACGAGCAGTACTTC. The chain uses TRBV5-1 and TRBJ2-7, with TRBD2 matching 7 bases. J was trimmed by 3 bases and V by 4 bases; bases with no gene match: 7. The CDR3 loop spans 14 amino acids. CDR1 and CDR2 (germline): SGHRS, YFSETQ.

V usage is TRBV5-5 and J usage is TRBJ1-1; D uncertain. The V end lost 2 bases, the J end lost 1 base, and 6 bases lay between the germline ends. Germline loops: CDR1 SGHKS, CDR2 YYEKEE (reference sequence). This CDR3 is built from 13 residues. The CDR3 spells CASSFSGNTEAFF. In nucleotides, the CDR3 is TGTGCCAGCAGCTTCTCCGGGAACACTGAAGCTTTCTTT.

The CDR3 DNA follows: TGTGCCAGCAGTTTAGCGGGGGTCACAGATACGCAGTATTTT. Translating it yields CASSLAGVTDTQYF. V and J are TRBV6-6 and TRBJ2-3, with 9 bases identical to TRBD2. The J segment lost 2 bases and the V segment lost 4 bases, leaving 1 base of the junction unmatched. The CDR3 runs 14 residues. The V gene's germline CDR1 is MNHNY and CDR2 SVGAGI (reference sequence).

This clone was picked up one time. The rearrangement uses TRBV2 and TRBJ1-4; no clear D gene. The V end was cut by 7 bases, the J end by 0 bases, with 9 bases between. The CDR3 runs 14 residues. Germline lookup yields CDR1 SNHLY and CDR2 FYNNEI. CDR3 DNA sequence: TGTGCCAGCACAAAGGATTCAACTAATGAAAAACTGTTTTTT. Translated, it gives CASTKDSTNEKLFF. The variable domain in full, completed from reference TRBV2 and TRBJ1-4, reads EPEVTQTPSHQVTQMGQEVILRCVPISNHLYFYWYRQILGQKVEFLVSFYNNEISEKSEIFDDQFSVERPDGSNFTLKIRSTKLEDSAMYFCASTKDSTNEKLFFGSGTQLSVL.

This rearrangement joins TRBV7-2 to TRBJ2-5, with 9 bases fitting TRBD1. This CDR3 comprises 14 residues. V gave up 5 bases and J gave up 3 bases; unmatched junction bases: 4. CDR1 SGHTA and CDR2 FQGNSA come from the germline V gene. The CDR3 here is CASSPRTGEETQYF. The CDR3 DNA reads TGTGCCAGCAGCCCCCGGACAGGGGAAGAGACCCAGTACTTC.

This chain uses TRBV7-2 with TRBJ2-3; 8 bases align to TRBD2. Germline loops: CDR1 SGHTA, CDR2 FQGNSA. The CDR3 length is 19 residues. V lost 5 bases to trimming and J lost 2 bases; unmatched junction nucleotides: 18. CDR3: CASSAGLASRPSITDTQYF. The CDR3 DNA reads TGTGCCAGCAGCGCCGGACTAGCCTCCCGTCCTTCAATCACAGATACGCAGTATTTT.

For this clone: The junction does not match germline at one end; this may be a read error. CDR3 sequence (DNA): TGCGCCAGCACTCAATCACCAGGACGCTATGGCTACACCTTC. Amino acids: CASTQSPGRYGYTF. The chain employs TRBV23-1 and TRBJ1-2; D is unclear. TRBV23-1 qualifies as an ORF whose function is uncertain. CDR3 length: 14 amino acids.

This clone appeared a single time. This rearrangement joins TRBV5-8 to TRBJ2-3; 8 bases line up with TRBD2. V was pared by 1 base and J by 0 bases, with 7 bases of the junction left unmatched. In germline, CDR1 is SGHTS, CDR2 YDEGEE. This CDR3 spans 17 amino acids. Written as DNA, the CDR3 is TGTGCCAGCAGCTTGCGGGGGGGCCGAGGTAGCACAGATACGCAGTATTTT. The encoded protein is CASSLRGGRGSTDTQYF. The whole variable domain, filled in from reference TRBV5-8 and TRBJ2-3, reads EAGVTQSPTHLIKTRGQQATLRCSPISGHTSVYWYQQALGLGLQFLLWYDEGEERNRGNFPPRFSGRQFPNYSSELNVNALELEDSALYLCASSLRGGRGSTDTQYFGPGTRLTVL.